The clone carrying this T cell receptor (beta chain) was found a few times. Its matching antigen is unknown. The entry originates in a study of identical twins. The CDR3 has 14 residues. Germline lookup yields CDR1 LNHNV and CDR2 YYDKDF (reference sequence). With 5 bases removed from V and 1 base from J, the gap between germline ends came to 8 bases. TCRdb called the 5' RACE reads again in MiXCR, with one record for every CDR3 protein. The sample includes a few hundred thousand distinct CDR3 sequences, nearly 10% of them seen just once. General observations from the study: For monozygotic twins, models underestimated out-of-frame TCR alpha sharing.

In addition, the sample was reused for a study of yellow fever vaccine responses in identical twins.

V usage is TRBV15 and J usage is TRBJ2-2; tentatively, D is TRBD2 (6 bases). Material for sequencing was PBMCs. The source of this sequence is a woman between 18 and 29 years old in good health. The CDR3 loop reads CATSAGLNTGELFF. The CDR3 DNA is TGTGCCACCAGCGCGGGATTGAACACCGGGGAGCTGTTTTTT.